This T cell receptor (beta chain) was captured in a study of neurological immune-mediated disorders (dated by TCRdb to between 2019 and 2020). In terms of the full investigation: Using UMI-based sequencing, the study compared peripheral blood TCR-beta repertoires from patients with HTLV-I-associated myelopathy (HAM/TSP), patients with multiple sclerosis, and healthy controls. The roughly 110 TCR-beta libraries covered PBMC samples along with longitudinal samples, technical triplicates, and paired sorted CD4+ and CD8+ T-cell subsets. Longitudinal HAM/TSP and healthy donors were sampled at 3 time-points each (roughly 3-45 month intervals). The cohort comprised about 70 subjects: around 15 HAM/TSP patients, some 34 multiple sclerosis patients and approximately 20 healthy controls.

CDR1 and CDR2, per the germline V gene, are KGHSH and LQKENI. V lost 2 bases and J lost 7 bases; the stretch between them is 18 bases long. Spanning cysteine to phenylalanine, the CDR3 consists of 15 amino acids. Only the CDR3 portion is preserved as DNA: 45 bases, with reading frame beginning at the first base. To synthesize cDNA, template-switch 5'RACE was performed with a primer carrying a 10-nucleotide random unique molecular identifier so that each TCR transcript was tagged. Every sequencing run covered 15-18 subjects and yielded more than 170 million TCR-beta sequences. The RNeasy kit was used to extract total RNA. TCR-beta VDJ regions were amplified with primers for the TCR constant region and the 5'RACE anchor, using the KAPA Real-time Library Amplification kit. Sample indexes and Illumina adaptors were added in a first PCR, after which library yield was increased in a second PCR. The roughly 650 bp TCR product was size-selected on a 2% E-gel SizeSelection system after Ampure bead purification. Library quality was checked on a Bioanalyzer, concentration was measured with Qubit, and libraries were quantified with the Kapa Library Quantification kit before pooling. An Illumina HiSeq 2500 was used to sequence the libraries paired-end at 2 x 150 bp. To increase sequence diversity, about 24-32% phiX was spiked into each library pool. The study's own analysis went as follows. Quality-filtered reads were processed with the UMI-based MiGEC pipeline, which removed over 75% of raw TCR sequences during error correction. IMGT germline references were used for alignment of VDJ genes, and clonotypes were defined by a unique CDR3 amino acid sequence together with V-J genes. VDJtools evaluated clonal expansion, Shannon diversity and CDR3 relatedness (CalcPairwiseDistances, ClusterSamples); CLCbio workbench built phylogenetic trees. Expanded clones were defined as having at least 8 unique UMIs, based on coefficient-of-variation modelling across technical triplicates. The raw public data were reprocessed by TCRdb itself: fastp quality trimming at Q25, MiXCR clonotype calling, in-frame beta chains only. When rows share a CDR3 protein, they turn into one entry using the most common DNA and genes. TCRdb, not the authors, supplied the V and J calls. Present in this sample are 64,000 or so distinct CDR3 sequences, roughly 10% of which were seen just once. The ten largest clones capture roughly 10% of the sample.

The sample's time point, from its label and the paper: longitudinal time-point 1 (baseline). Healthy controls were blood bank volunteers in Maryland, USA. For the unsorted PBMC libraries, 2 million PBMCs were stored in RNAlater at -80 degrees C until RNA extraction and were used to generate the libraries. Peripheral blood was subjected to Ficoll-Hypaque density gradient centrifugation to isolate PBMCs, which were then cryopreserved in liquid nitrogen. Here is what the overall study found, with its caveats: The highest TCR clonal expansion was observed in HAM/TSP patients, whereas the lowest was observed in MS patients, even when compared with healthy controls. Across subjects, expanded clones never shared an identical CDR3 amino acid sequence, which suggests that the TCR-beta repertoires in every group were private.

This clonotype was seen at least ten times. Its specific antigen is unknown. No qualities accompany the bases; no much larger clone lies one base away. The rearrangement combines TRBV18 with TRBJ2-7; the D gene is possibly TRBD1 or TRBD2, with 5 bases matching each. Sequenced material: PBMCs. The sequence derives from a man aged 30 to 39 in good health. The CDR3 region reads CASSPSSSDMYEQYF. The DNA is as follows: TGTGCCAGCTCACCATCTAGCTCGGACATGTATGAGCAGTACTTC.